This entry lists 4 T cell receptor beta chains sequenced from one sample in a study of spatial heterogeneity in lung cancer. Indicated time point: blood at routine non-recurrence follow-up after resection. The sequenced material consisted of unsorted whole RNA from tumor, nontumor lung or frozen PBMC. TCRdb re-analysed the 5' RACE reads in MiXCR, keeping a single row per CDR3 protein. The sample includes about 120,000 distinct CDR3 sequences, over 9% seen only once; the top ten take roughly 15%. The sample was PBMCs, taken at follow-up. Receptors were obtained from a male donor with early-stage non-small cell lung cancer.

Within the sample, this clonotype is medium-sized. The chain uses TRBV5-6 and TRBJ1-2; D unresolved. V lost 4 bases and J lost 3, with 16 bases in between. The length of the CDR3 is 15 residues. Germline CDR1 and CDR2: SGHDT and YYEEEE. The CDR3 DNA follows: TGTGCCAGCAGCCCCCTCCCTAGTGATTACTATGGCTACACCTTC. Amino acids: CASSPLPSDYYGYTF.

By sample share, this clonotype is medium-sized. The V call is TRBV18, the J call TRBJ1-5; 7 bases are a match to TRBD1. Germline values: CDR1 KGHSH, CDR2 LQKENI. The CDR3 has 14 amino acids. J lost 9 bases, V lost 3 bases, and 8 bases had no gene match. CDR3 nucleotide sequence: TGTGCCAGCTCACCGGACAGGATGAACTTGCCCCAGCATTTT. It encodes CASSPDRMNLPQHF.

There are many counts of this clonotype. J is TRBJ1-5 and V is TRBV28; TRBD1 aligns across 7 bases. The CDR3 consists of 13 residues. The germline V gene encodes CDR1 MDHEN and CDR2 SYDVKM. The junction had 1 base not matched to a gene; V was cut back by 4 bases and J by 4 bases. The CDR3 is CASSSTGNQPQHF. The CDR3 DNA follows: TGTGCCAGCAGTTCGACAGGGAATCAGCCCCAGCATTTT.

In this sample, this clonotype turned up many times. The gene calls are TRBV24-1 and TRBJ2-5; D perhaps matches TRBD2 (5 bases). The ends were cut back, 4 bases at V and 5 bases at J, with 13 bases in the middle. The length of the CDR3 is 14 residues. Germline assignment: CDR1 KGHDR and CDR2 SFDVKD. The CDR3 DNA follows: TGTGCCACCAGTGAACGTGGAGGAAGTGAGACCCAGTACTTC. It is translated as CATSERGGSETQYF.